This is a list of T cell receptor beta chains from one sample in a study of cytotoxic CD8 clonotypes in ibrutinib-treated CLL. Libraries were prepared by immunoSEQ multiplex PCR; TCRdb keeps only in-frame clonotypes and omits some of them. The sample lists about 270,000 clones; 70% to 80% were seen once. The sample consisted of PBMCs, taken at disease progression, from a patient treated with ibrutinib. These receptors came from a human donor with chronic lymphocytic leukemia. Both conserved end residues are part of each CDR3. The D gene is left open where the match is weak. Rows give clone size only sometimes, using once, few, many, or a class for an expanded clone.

DNA: TGTGCCAGCAGATGGATACACAGGGGGCTTGGGGACACTGAAGCTTTCTTT
CDR3: CASRWIHRGLGDTEAFF
D: TRBD1
J: TRBJ1-1
V: TRBV6-7
size: few

DNA: TGTGCCAGCAGCAAAGTCCCTAGCGGGAGTGTGGAGACCCAGTACTTC
CDR3: CASSKVPSGSVETQYF
D: -
J: TRBJ2-5
V: TRBV21-1
size: -

DNA: TGTGCCAGCAGTTTTAGGGGAGCCCCTGTGAGCTTTGGTGCGCAGTACTTC
CDR3: CASSFRGAPVSFGAQYF
D: -
J: TRBJ2-7
V: TRBV27
size: once

DNA: TGTGCCAGCAGCTTAGCCTTGAGAGGGAATGAGCAGTTCTTC
CDR3: CASSLALRGNEQFF
D: -
J: TRBJ2-1
V: TRBV7-6
size: -

DNA: TGTGCCAGCAGCTTAAGGATACAGGGAACTGGGGGTGGCTACACCTTC
CDR3: CASSLRIQGTGGGYTF
D: -
J: TRBJ1-2
V: TRBV7-8
size: -

DNA: TGCGCCAGCAGCCAAGGAAGGTCCAATGAGCAGTTCTTC
CDR3: CASSQGRSNEQFF
D: -
J: TRBJ2-1
V: TRBV4-1
size: few

DNA: TGTGCCAGCAGTTTAGACAGCGGCTCGGAAGCTTTCTTT
CDR3: CASSLDSGSEAFF
D: -
J: TRBJ1-1
V: TRBV28
size: -

DNA: TGTGCCAGTAGAAGTTTTGCGGCTAATGAAAAACTGTTTTTT
CDR3: CASRSFAANEKLFF
D: -
J: TRBJ1-4
V: TRBV19
size: -

DNA: TGCGCCAGCAGTGTCCCTAGCGGGGGAAACAATGAGCAGTTCTTC
CDR3: CASSVPSGGNNEQFF
D: TRBD2
J: TRBJ2-1
V: TRBV10-2
size: -

DNA: TGTGCCAGCAGTTTATCGCAGAGGGGCTCGCTCGAGCAGTACTTC
CDR3: CASSLSQRGSLEQYF
D: -
J: TRBJ2-7
V: TRBV27
size: few

DNA: TGTGCCAGCCGGAGGGGGGACTACACCTTC
CDR3: CASRRGDYTF
D: -
J: TRBJ1-2
V: TRBV9
size: many